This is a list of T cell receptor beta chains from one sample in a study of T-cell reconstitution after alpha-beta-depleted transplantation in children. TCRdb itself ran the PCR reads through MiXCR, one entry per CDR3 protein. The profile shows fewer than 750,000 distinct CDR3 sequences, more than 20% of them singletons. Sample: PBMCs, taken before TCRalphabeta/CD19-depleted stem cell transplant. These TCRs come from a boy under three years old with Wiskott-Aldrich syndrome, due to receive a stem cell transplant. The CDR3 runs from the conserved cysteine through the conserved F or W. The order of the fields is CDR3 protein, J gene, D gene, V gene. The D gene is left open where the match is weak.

cdr3_aa: CASNGTSSTDTQYF; j_call: TRBJ2-3; d_call: -; v_call: TRBV2
cdr3_aa: CASGGLAESSGELFF; j_call: TRBJ2-2; d_call: -; v_call: TRBV10-2
cdr3_aa: CGVAWDGLNTEAFF; j_call: TRBJ1-1; d_call: -; v_call: TRBV6-1
cdr3_aa: CAIRQTGEGYTF; j_call: TRBJ1-2; d_call: TRBD1; v_call: TRBV10-3
cdr3_aa: CASSPRSRSTETQYF; j_call: TRBJ2-5; d_call: -; v_call: TRBV11-2
cdr3_aa: CSAIDESSYNEQFF; j_call: TRBJ2-1; d_call: -; v_call: TRBV20-1
cdr3_aa: CSNRPGTGDSPLHF; j_call: TRBJ1-6; d_call: TRBD1; v_call: TRBV20-1
cdr3_aa: CASTRDRGKYNEQFF; j_call: TRBJ2-1; d_call: -; v_call: TRBV2
cdr3_aa: CASSQDTGGYEQYF; j_call: TRBJ2-7; d_call: TRBD1; v_call: TRBV3-1
cdr3_aa: CASSLDLGLEQYF; j_call: TRBJ2-7; d_call: -; v_call: TRBV12-3/TRBV12-4
cdr3_aa: CASSPAAGTGSNEQFF; j_call: TRBJ2-1; d_call: -; v_call: TRBV7-7
cdr3_aa: CASSLAGAGNEQFF; j_call: TRBJ2-1; d_call: -; v_call: TRBV11-2
cdr3_aa: CASSQGSGGANTGELFF; j_call: TRBJ2-2; d_call: TRBD2; v_call: TRBV3-1
cdr3_aa: CAISESEGARSYGYTF; j_call: TRBJ1-2; d_call: TRBD1; v_call: TRBV10-3
cdr3_aa: CASTQGAGAYEQYF; j_call: TRBJ2-7; d_call: TRBD2; v_call: TRBV3-1
cdr3_aa: CASSVGADTQYF; j_call: TRBJ2-3; d_call: -; v_call: TRBV9
cdr3_aa: CASSPGLTEKNIQYF; j_call: TRBJ2-4; d_call: -; v_call: TRBV18
cdr3_aa: CASSLAALGNEQFF; j_call: TRBJ2-1; d_call: -; v_call: TRBV7-8